What follows are 30 T cell receptor beta chains derived from one specimen sequenced in a study of T cells in Graves' hyperthyroidism and ophthalmopathy. TCR beta CDR3 regions were amplified from RNA transcripts. HTBI primers were used for first-round RT-PCR of the TCR CDR3. Via MiXCR, TCRdb re-called the multiplex PCR reads, giving one row per CDR3 protein. The sample has around 490,000 distinct CDR3 sequences, 20% seen once. The sample consisted of blood. These receptors originate from a man in his forties or fifties with Graves' ophthalmopathy.

The chain uses TRBV18 and TRBJ1-6; no definite D call. CDR1 KGHSH and CDR2 LQKENI come from the germline V gene. V was clipped by 6 bases and J by 6 bases, with 9 bases between them. The CDR3 length is 13 residues. In nucleotides, the CDR3 is TGTGCCAGCTCCCCGCATGCTAATTCACCCCTCCACTTT. It translates to CASSPHANSPLHF.

This clonotype was observed a handful of times. The rearrangement joins TRBV7-3 to TRBJ2-6; possible D gene TRBD2, 5 bases. This CDR3 is built from 18 residues. Germline V gene sequence: CDR1 SGHTA, CDR2 FQGTGA. V was pared by 5 bases and J by 0 bases, with 17 bases between. The CDR3 loop reads CASSPTGNSFSGANVLTF. CDR3 nucleotides: TGTGCCAGCAGCCCCACCGGGAATAGTTTCTCTGGGGCCAACGTCCTGACTTTC.

This clonotype was detected once. Being one base from a much bigger clone, this may be a read error. This sequence joins TRBV5-1 and TRBJ2-5, with D possibly being TRBD1 (6 bases). The CDR3 is made up of 15 amino acids. CDR1 is SGHRS, CDR2 YFSETQ, per germline. CDR3 sequence reads: CANSDSGTSRETQYF. The CDR3 DNA follows: TGCGCCAACAGCGACTCCGGGACATCGAGAGAGACCCAGTACTTC.

This clonotype was seen many times. V and J are TRBV7-2 and TRBJ2-1, with D hard to call. CDR3 length: 11 residues. CDR1 and CDR2 (germline): SGHTA, FQGNSA. Trimming pared 2 bases from V and 9 bases from J, leaving 5 bases between. CDR3 DNA sequence: TGTGCCAGCAGCTTAAGGAGTGAGCAGTTCTTC. Amino acids: CASSLRSEQFF.

About this clonotype itself: This clone may be a read error of a much larger clone one base away. No conserved phenylalanine or tryptophan ends this CDR3, so it is likely a read error. The V call is TRBV20-1, the J call TRBJ1-5; tentative D call: TRBD1 (6 bases). This CDR3 spans 15 amino acids. The germline V and J ends were trimmed by 3 bases and 6 bases, with 18 bases remaining between them. Germline CDR1 and CDR2: DFQATT and SNEGSKA (reference sequence). The CDR3 nucleotides are TGCAGTGCTAGTAAGGCTGGGGGCGCCTCTCAGCCCCAGCATTTG. Translating gives CSASKAGGASQPQHL.

This clonotype has only a few counts. The chain carries TRBV27 and TRBJ2-7; D call uncertain. The CDR3 spans 14 residues. Trimming removed 8 bases from V and 3 bases from J, with 17 bases in between. Germline CDR1 is MNHEY and CDR2 is SMNVEV (reference sequence). The CDR3, as DNA: TGTGCCAGCCCCAGGAAGGTTGGTAGCTACGAGCAGTACTTC. It codes for CASPRKVGSYEQYF.

The chain combines TRBV28 with TRBJ1-5, with D maybe TRBD1 (6 bases). The CDR3 is 17 residues long. Germline V lookup: CDR1 MDHEN, CDR2 SYDVKM. Between the trimmed V and J ends, which lost 6 bases and 0 bases, there was a span of 18 bases. CDR3 bases: TGTGCCAGCAGCTTGCCGGGACACGAGTATAGCAATCAGCCCCAGCATTTT. Its protein is CASSLPGHEYSNQPQHF.

This clonotype was counted a few times. Here the CDR3 DNA reads TGTGCCATCAGCCGGGGACAGGGGGCCGATGGCTACACCTTC. This translates into CAISRGQGADGYTF. The chain employs TRBV10-3 and TRBJ1-2; 12 bases line up with TRBD1. V shed 6 bases and J 6 bases; nucleotides not matched to a gene: 5. The CDR3 covers 14 residues. Germline CDR1 and CDR2: ENHRY and SYGVKD.

The V call is TRBV28, the J call TRBJ1-2; D unclear. Germline-derived CDR1 and CDR2 are MDHEN and SYDVKM. The CDR3 sequence is 12 residues long. The ends were cut back, 7 bases at V and 4 bases at J, with 10 bases in the middle. CDR3 in amino acids: CASTVTSYGYTF. The DNA for the CDR3 is TGTGCCAGCACAGTGACTAGCTATGGCTACACCTTC.

The chain uses TRBV6-1 and TRBJ1-1, with 7 bases lining up with TRBD1. Germline CDR1 reads MNHNS; CDR2 reads SASEGT. V was pared by 6 bases and J by 0 bases, with 7 bases of the junction left unmatched. The CDR3 is 15 amino acids. CDR3 in DNA: TGTGCCAGCAGACCGAGGGGGCTCATGAACACTGAAGCTTTCTTT. It codes for CASRPRGLMNTEAFF.

This clonotype came up many times. V is TRBV18 and J is TRBJ2-3, with D unresolved. V shed 2 bases and J shed 2 bases, with 5 bases lying between them. This CDR3 has 13 residues. In germline, CDR1 is KGHSH, CDR2 LQKENI. The CDR3 is CASSPSVTDTQYF. DNA of the CDR3: TGTGCCAGCTCACCAAGCGTCACAGATACGCAGTATTTT.

In its sample, this clonotype was seen many times. The rearrangement uses TRBV5-1 and TRBJ1-1; TRBD1 is a possible D gene (5 bases). The germline gives CDR1 SGHRS, CDR2 YFSETQ. Trimming took 3 bases from V and 1 from J, leaving 13 bases between them. CDR3 size: 15 residues. CDR3 nucleotides: TGCGCCAGCAGCTCCTTCGGGGCTCCGAACACTGAAGCTTTCTTT. It yields the protein CASSSFGAPNTEAFF.

This clonotype occurred many times. This chain links TRBV27 with TRBJ2-5; D remains unclear. This CDR3 region has 14 residues. The ends were cut back, 6 bases at V and 7 bases at J, with 18 bases in the middle. The germline CDR1 and CDR2 sequences are MNHEY and SMNVEV (reference sequence). CDR3 DNA: TGTGCCAGCAGCGCTCGGGTCCCCCCGCGGACCCAGTACTTC. It yields the protein CASSARVPPRTQYF.

J is TRBJ2-1 and V is TRBV5-1; TRBD2 matches at 7 bases. V shed 3 bases, J shed 7 bases, and the junction held 7 bases outside the gene matches. The CDR3 loop spans 14 amino acids. Per the germline V gene, CDR1 is SGHRS and CDR2 is YFSETQ. CDR3 sequence (DNA): TGCGCCAGCAGCTCGCCGGGACTAAGTAATGAGCAGTTCTTC. Amino acid sequence: CASSSPGLSNEQFF.

The table lists this clonotype with many counts. CDR3 in DNA: TGTGCCAGCAGCCTACAGCGGGAGGGCCCTCGATGGAATGAGCAGTTCTTC. This sequence encodes CASSLQREGPRWNEQFF. The chain employs TRBV3-1 and TRBJ2-1; TRBD2 matches at 10 bases. CDR3 length: 17 residues. Looked up from germline, CDR1 is LGHDT and CDR2 is YNNKEL (reference sequence). V lost 4 bases and J lost 7; bases outside the gene matches: 13.

The CDR3 sequence is CASSFGPREQYF. Here the CDR3 DNA reads TGTGCCAGCAGTTTCGGCCCTAGGGAGCAGTACTTC. The J gene is TRBJ2-7, the V gene TRBV12-3 or TRBV12-4; the D is unclear. This CDR3 has 12 amino acids. Trimming stripped 3 bases from V and 7 bases from J, with 10 bases between.

For this clonotype: At one boundary the junction diverges from the germline segment, which might be a read error. This chain uses TRBV20-1 with TRBJ2-7; TRBD2 aligns across 15 bases. The germline gives CDR1 DFQATT, CDR2 SNEGSKA (reference sequence). The CDR3 runs 17 residues. In DNA, the CDR3 is TGCAGTGCTACCCCGGGACTAGCGGGAGGCTACTCCCACGAGCAGTACTTC. This translates into CSATPGLAGGYSHEQYF.

This clonotype was recorded at least ten times. The chain carries TRBV4-2 and TRBJ2-7, with 7 bases lining up with TRBD1. Trimming at V came to 4 bases and at J to 6 bases, leaving 6 bases not matched to a gene. This CDR3 region has 13 residues. The germline V gene encodes CDR1 LGHNA and CDR2 YNFKEQ. CDR3 sequence reads: CASSLKQGSEQYF. CDR3 bases: TGTGCCAGCAGCCTTAAACAGGGGTCCGAGCAGTACTTC.

The sample holds a few counts of this clonotype. The chain has TRBV6-1 and TRBJ2-1, with D unclear. With 0 bases removed from V and 7 bases from J, the gap between germline ends came to 10 bases. This CDR3 is 14 amino acids long. Germline V gives CDR1 MNHNS, CDR2 SASEGT. Here the CDR3 DNA reads TGTGCCAGCAGTGAAGCGGTACATCGAAATGAGCAGTTCTTC. This codes for CASSEAVHRNEQFF.

The chain employs TRBV28 and TRBJ2-1; D ambiguous. Germline lookup yields CDR1 MDHEN and CDR2 SYDVKM. The CDR3 covers 11 residues. V was cut by 5 bases and J by 8 bases, with 7 bases left in between. CDR3 coding DNA: TGTGCCAGCAGTGAGGTGTATGAGCAGTTCTTC. Translated: CASSEVYEQFF.

This clonotype has at least ten counts. This rearrangement joins TRBV30 to TRBJ1-5; unclear D gene. CDR3 length: 12 amino acids. V lost 2 bases and J 9 bases, leaving 11 bases between the germline ends. Germline CDR1 is GTSNPN and CDR2 is SVGIG (reference sequence). CDR3 region: CAWSRTSGPQHF. CDR3 nucleotide sequence: TGTGCCTGGAGTCGTACTTCCGGGCCCCAGCATTTT.

The genes are TRBV6-5 and TRBJ2-7; 8 bases line up with TRBD2. V shed 2 bases, J shed 3 bases, and the junction held 6 bases outside the gene matches. This CDR3 is built from 15 residues. Germline V gene sequence: CDR1 MNHEY, CDR2 SVGAGI. The CDR3 DNA is TGTGCCAGCAGTTACAGTAGCGGGATTGACTACGAGCAGTACTTC. It codes for CASSYSSGIDYEQYF.

This chain links TRBV27 with TRBJ1-2; D is perhaps TRBD1 (6 bases). Germline CDR1 is MNHEY and CDR2 is SMNVEV (reference sequence). This CDR3 is built from 14 residues. The ends were cut back, 8 bases at V and 5 bases at J, with 18 bases in the middle. The CDR3 nucleotides are TGTGCCAGCCGTGGGGGCGAACGTAATTATGGCTACACCTTC. Its protein product is CASRGGERNYGYTF.

A few counts support this clonotype. The V call is TRBV7-3, the J call TRBJ2-1; 13 bases match TRBD2. Trimming took 6 bases from V and 13 from J; bases not matched to a gene: 6. In germline, CDR1 is SGHTA, CDR2 FQGTGA. This CDR3 has 13 residues. CDR3 residues: CASSRTSGGAQFF. CDR3 DNA: TGTGCCAGCAGTCGAACTAGCGGGGGGGCACAGTTCTTC.

The genes are TRBV7-2 and TRBJ1-2; D remains unclear. This CDR3 region has 14 residues. The V and J ends lost 1 base and 7 bases respectively, with 13 bases between them. The V gene's germline CDR1 is SGHTA and CDR2 FQGNSA. CDR3 loop: CASSLGDGQSGYTF. CDR3 coding DNA: TGTGCCAGCAGCTTAGGCGATGGCCAATCTGGCTACACCTTC. The full variable domain, completed using reference TRBV7-2 and TRBJ1-2, is GAGVSQSPSNKVTEKGKDVELRCDPISGHTALYWYRQSLGQGLEFLIYFQGNSAPDKSGLPSDRFSAERTGGSVSTLTIQRTQQEDSAVYLCASSLGDGQSGYTFGSGTRLTVV.

The sample holds many counts of this clonotype. V is TRBV5-1 and J is TRBJ1-2, with D perhaps matching TRBD1 (6 bases). The germline V gene has CDR1 SGHRS and CDR2 YFSETQ. The ends were cut back, 0 bases at V and 6 bases at J, with 15 bases in the middle. The CDR3 contains 15 residues. CDR3 amino acids: CASSLAGTRADGYTF. CDR3 bases: TGCGCCAGCAGCTTGGCCGGGACAAGGGCTGATGGCTACACCTTC.

The chain carries TRBV15 and TRBJ1-2, with TRBD1 matching 8 bases. From germline, CDR1 is LNHNV and CDR2 YYDKDF (reference sequence). This CDR3 region has 16 residues. J lost 4 bases, V lost 3 bases, and 10 bases had no gene match. CDR3 coding DNA: TGTGCCACCAGCAGGACACGCGGACAGGGCTTCTATGGCTACACCTTC. Translation: CATSRTRGQGFYGYTF.

This clonotype has only a few counts. The chain couples TRBV10-2 to TRBJ1-1; D possibly corresponds to TRBD1 (6 bases). Germline assignment: CDR1 WSHSY and CDR2 SAAADI. V was clipped by 6 bases and J by 4 bases, with 12 bases between them. The CDR3 extends over 13 amino acids. The chain's CDR3 is CASRGGETTEAFF. As DNA, the CDR3 is TGCGCCAGCAGAGGGGGAGAAACCACTGAAGCTTTCTTT.

This clonotype showed up many times. In nucleotides, the CDR3 is TGTGCCAGCAGTCCGGGACTAGCGGGAGTCCAAGAGACCCAGTACTTC. Amino acids: CASSPGLAGVQETQYF. The chain employs TRBV6-2 or TRBV6-3 and TRBJ2-5; 14 nucleotides agree with TRBD2. The length of the CDR3 is 16 residues. From germline, CDR1 is MNHEY and CDR2 SVGEGT. V dropped 5 bases and J dropped 1; count of bases not matched to a gene: 3.

This sequence joins TRBV20-1 and TRBJ2-7; D uncertain. The germline CDR1 and CDR2 sequences are DFQATT and SNEGSKA (reference sequence). The CDR3 loop spans 13 amino acids. V was pared by 6 bases and J by 0 bases, with 12 bases between. CDR3 residues: CSASRPSSYEQYF. The CDR3 DNA reads TGCAGTGCAAGTCGACCAAGCTCCTACGAGCAGTACTTC.